This note documents a single T cell receptor (beta chain) sequence. Its cognate antigen is unknown. Trimming cost V 0 bases and J 8 bases; bases outside gene matches: 13. The CDR3 loop spans 17 amino acids. Germline CDR1 is SGDLS and CDR2 is YYNGEE. The data belong to a study of memory CD8 T cells in hepatitis C reinfection. The table came from immunoSEQ multiplex PCR; TCRdb's copy has only in-frame clones and leaves some out. Here the sample spans just over 45,000 clones, 75% to 90% being singletons. Time point here: late/post reinfection, 12 to 24 weeks after detection. The sorted cells went straight to TCR sequencing with no prior in vitro expansion. Total naive CD8 T cells were sorted as viable CD3+ CD8+ CD45RO- cells from a couple of donors. Broader study findings: Four or five donors were too few for definitive public clonotype conclusions.

Sequencing used naive CD8+ T cells sorted from blood. The chain is built from TRBV9 and TRBJ2-1; the match to TRBD2 covers 8 bases. This receptor was obtained from a man aged 18 to 30 with hepatitis C virus infection. The CDR3: CASSVAPREARQDEQFF. Here the CDR3 DNA reads TGTGCCAGCAGCGTAGCTCCGCGGGAGGCCCGGCAGGATGAGCAGTTCTTC.